What follows are 18 T cell receptor beta chains derived from one specimen sequenced in a study of T-cell memory formation after mild COVID-19. One entry per CDR3 protein, called by TCRdb with MiXCR from the 5' RACE reads. The table has approximately 340,000 distinct CDR3 sequences, 15% to 20% seen once. The sequencing input was PBMCs or a T cell subset sorted from them (not recorded which). Receptors originate from a man between 18 and 35 years old who had mild COVID-19 (a few samples of this study predate the infection). Cell type and time point are not known.

The chain is built from TRBV7-6 and TRBJ1-1, with unresolved D. V gave up 1 base and J gave up 5 bases, with 17 bases separating them. This CDR3 has 16 residues. From germline, CDR1 is SGHVS and CDR2 FNYEAQ. This chain's CDR3 is CASSLGTVRGGTEAFF. CDR3 in DNA: TGTGCCAGCAGCTTAGGCACGGTCCGGGGTGGAACTGAAGCTTTCTTT.

The rearrangement uses TRBV7-2 and TRBJ2-7; D remains ambiguous. The germline V gene has CDR1 SGHTA and CDR2 FQGNSA. CDR3 length equals 13 residues. V was trimmed by 1 base and J by 4 bases, leaving 8 bases between them. Written as DNA, the CDR3 is TGTGCCAGCAGCTTAGAGGCCGAGTACGAGCAGTACTTC. Its translation: CASSLEAEYEQYF.

The CDR3 nucleotides are TGTGCCAGCAGCTGGGCAATGGAGCCGGGGGCGGATGGCTACACCTTC. This encodes CASSWAMEPGADGYTF. The V gene is TRBV7-2, the J gene TRBJ1-2; possible D gene TRBD1, 6 bases. The CDR3 covers 16 residues. The V end lost 4 bases, the J end lost 6 bases, and 21 bases lay between the germline ends. Germline-derived CDR1 and CDR2 are SGHTA and FQGNSA. Full variable domain (rest looked up from reference TRBV7-2 and TRBJ1-2): GAGVSQSPSNKVTEKGKDVELRCDPISGHTALYWYRQSLGQGLEFLIYFQGNSAPDKSGLPSDRFSAERTGGSVSTLTIQRTQQEDSAVYLCASSWAMEPGADGYTFGSGTRLTVV.

The V call is TRBV5-1, the J call TRBJ2-7, with a weak D call TRBD1 (6 bases). The CDR3 has 17 residues. The V end lost 3 bases, the J end lost 0 bases, and 19 bases lay between the germline ends. From germline, CDR1 is SGHRS and CDR2 YFSETQ. CDR3 coding DNA: TGCGCCAGCAGCTCCCCACAGGGCCTCTCTAGCTCCTACGAGCAGTACTTC. Its protein is CASSSPQGLSSSYEQYF.

This chain connects TRBV20-1 to TRBJ2-7, with a weak D call TRBD1 (5 bases). This CDR3 contains 14 residues. Trimming pared 5 bases from V and 2 bases from J, leaving 16 bases between. CDR1 is DFQATT and CDR2 is SNEGSKA in the germline V gene (reference sequence). The CDR3 loop reads CSAGAPPVAYEQYF. CDR3 coding DNA: TGCAGTGCTGGGGCCCCCCCGGTGGCCTACGAGCAGTACTTC.

This clonotype showed up just a few times. V gene TRBV4-2 combines with J gene TRBJ1-1, with D hard to call. Germline V gene lookup returns CDR1 LGHNA and CDR2 YNFKEQ. Trimming left V 2 bases short and J 8 bases short, with 15 bases between. This CDR3 has 14 amino acids. The chain's CDR3 is CASSQLGLSVEAFF. The CDR3 coding sequence is TGTGCCAGCAGCCAACTTGGCCTTTCGGTGGAAGCTTTCTTT.

This clonotype was observed many times. The chain has TRBV4-3 and TRBJ1-6; no reliable D call. The CDR3 extends over 14 amino acids. The germline CDR1 and CDR2 sequences are LGHNA and YSLEER. V gave up 0 bases and J gave up 3 bases, with 3 bases separating them. The CDR3 sequence is CASSQEDYNSPLHF. The DNA for the CDR3 is TGCGCCAGCAGCCAAGAGGACTATAATTCACCCCTCCACTTT.

V and J are TRBV12-3 or TRBV12-4 and TRBJ2-1, with a tentative D call TRBD1 (5 bases). Trimming cost V 7 bases and J 6 bases, with 13 bases left between them. This CDR3 region has 13 residues. CDR3 bases: TGTGCCAGCATCCCCCAGGGTTCCAATGAGCAGTTCTTC. Amino acids: CASIPQGSNEQFF.

This clonotype came up a few times. The V call is TRBV19, the J call TRBJ1-2; weak D call: TRBD1 (5 bases). The CDR3 is made up of 12 amino acids. Trimming stripped 9 bases from V and 7 bases from J, with 15 bases between. Germline CDR1 reads LNHDA; CDR2 reads SQIVND (reference sequence). The CDR3 reads CARPWQGPGYTF. CDR3 sequence (DNA): TGTGCCAGGCCTTGGCAGGGTCCTGGCTACACCTTC.

This clonotype came up a few times. Its ends do not fully match the called genes, so a read error is possible. V and J are TRBV11-3 and TRBJ2-1; no firm D call. Germline CDR1 and CDR2: SGHNT and YENEEA. CDR3 length equals 16 residues. The CDR3 here is CASSLAGVGEYNEQFF. The CDR3 region has the DNA TGTGCCAGCAGCTTAGCAGGAGTTGGGGAATACAACGAGCAGTTCTTC.

The chain couples TRBV4-1 to TRBJ1-5; 7 nucleotides agree with TRBD1. This CDR3 is built from 17 residues. Germline loops: CDR1 MGHRA, CDR2 YSYEKL. V lost 1 base to trimming and J lost 2 bases; unmatched junction nucleotides: 8. The CDR3 bases are TGCGCCAGCAGCCAAGTACCCCAGGGGGTGCGCAATCAGCCCCAGCATTTT. It translates to CASSQVPQGVRNQPQHF.

In its sample, this clonotype was seen many times. The rearrangement links TRBV7-2 to TRBJ2-2; perhaps TRBD1 as D (5 bases). Germline-derived CDR1 and CDR2 are SGHTA and FQGNSA. This CDR3 is built from 17 residues. The V end was cut by 0 bases, the J end by 3 bases, with 14 bases between. The CDR3 is CASSLALGVWYTGELFF. For the CDR3, the DNA is TGTGCCAGCAGCTTAGCTTTAGGGGTGTGGTACACCGGGGAGCTGTTTTTT.

The J gene is TRBJ1-5, the V gene TRBV2; TRBD1 matches 8 bases. With V trimmed by 4 bases and J by 0 bases, 2 bases remained unmatched. CDR1 and CDR2 (germline): SNHLY, FYNNEI. The CDR3 extends over 15 amino acids. DNA for the CDR3: TGTGCCAGCAGTGCAGGGGGCGTTAGCAATCAGCCCCAGCATTTT. It encodes CASSAGGVSNQPQHF.

This clonotype was observed a handful of times. The V and J genes are TRBV5-1 and TRBJ2-5; D is perhaps TRBD1 (7 bases). CDR1 and CDR2 from the germline V gene are SGHRS and YFSETQ. V was shortened by 1 base and J by 3 bases, with 16 bases between the two germline ends. The CDR3 has 16 amino acids. The CDR3 sequence is CASSLPTGGGEETQYF. The CDR3 DNA sequence: TGCGCCAGCAGCTTGCCGACTGGAGGGGGCGAAGAGACCCAGTACTTC.

This clonotype was seen at least ten times. V usage is TRBV10-3 and J usage is TRBJ2-7, with 7 bases fitting TRBD2. Germline loops: CDR1 ENHRY, CDR2 SYGVKD. V lost 8 bases and J lost 5; bases outside the gene matches: 18. The CDR3 covers 16 residues. CDR3 DNA sequence: TGTGCCATCGGCCCTCCTCCTAGCGGAGACAGAAACGAGCAGTACTTC. Amino acid sequence: CAIGPPPSGDRNEQYF.

This sequence joins TRBV4-2 and TRBJ2-2, with D maybe TRBD2 (6 bases). With 8 bases removed from V and 4 bases from J, the gap between germline ends came to 17 bases. Germline V gene sequence: CDR1 LGHNA, CDR2 YNFKEQ. The CDR3 loop spans 15 amino acids. CDR3 sequence reads: CASGDLDYSTGELFF. CDR3 DNA: TGTGCCAGCGGAGACCTGGACTACTCCACCGGGGAGCTGTTTTTT.

This clonotype was seen only once. This may arise from a read error, as a much more abundant clone is one base away. J is TRBJ2-2 and V is TRBV15; D uncertain. The CDR3 extends over 14 amino acids. Germline loops: CDR1 LNHNV, CDR2 YYDKDF (reference sequence). The CDR3, as DNA: TGTGCCACCTGCAGAGTCCGGCTCACCGGGGAGCTGTTTTTT. As protein: CATCRVRLTGELFF.

A few counts support this clonotype. V gene TRBV11-2 combines with J gene TRBJ2-4; TRBD1 matches at 10 bases. The CDR3 spans 18 residues. Germline CDR1 SGHAT, CDR2 FQNNGV. Trimming removed 4 bases from V and 1 base from J; junction bases left unmatched: 10. The CDR3, as DNA: TGTGCCAGCAGCTCATACAAGGGACAGGGGAGCGCCAAAAACATTCAGTACTTC. As protein: CASSSYKGQGSAKNIQYF.